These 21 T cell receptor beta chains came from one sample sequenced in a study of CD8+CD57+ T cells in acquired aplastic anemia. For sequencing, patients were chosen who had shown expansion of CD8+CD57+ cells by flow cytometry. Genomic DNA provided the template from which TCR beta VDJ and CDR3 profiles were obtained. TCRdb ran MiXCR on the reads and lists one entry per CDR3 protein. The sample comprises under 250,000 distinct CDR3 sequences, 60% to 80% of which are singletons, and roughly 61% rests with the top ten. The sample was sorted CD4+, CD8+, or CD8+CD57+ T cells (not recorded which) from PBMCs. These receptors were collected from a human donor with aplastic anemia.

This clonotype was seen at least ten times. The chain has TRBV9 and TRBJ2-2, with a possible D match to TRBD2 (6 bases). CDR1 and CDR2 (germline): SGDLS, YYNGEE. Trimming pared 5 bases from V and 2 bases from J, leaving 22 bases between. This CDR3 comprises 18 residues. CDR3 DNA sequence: TGTGCCAGCAGTCACCCTCTGAGGGGAGGACAAAACACCGGGGAGCTGTTTTTT. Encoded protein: CASSHPLRGGQNTGELFF.

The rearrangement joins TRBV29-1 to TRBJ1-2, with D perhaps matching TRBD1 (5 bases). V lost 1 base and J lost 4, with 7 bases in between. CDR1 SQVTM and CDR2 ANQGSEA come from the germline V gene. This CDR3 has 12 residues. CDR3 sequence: CSVEGGLYGYTF. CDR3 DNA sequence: TGCAGCGTTGAAGGGGGCCTCTATGGCTACACCTTC. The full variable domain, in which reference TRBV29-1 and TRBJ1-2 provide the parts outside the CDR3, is SAVISQKPSRDICQRGTSLTIQCQVDSQVTMMFWYRQQPGQSLTLIATANQGSEATYESGFVIDKFPISRPNLTFSTLTVSNMSPEDSSIYLCSVEGGLYGYTFGSGTRLTVV.

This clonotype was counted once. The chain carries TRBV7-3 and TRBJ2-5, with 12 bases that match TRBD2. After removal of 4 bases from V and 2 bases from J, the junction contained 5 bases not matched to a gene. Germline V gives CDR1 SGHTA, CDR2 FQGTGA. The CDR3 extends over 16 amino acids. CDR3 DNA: TGTGCCAGCAGCTCGGCTAGCGGGGGGGGTCAAGAGACCCAGTACTTC. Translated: CASSSASGGGQETQYF. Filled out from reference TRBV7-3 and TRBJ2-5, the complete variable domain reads GAGVSQTPSNKVTEKGKYVELRCDPISGHTALYWYRQSLGQGPEFLIYFQGTGAADDSGLPNDRFFAVRPEGSVSTLKIQRTERGDSAVYLCASSSASGGGQETQYFGPGTRLLVL.

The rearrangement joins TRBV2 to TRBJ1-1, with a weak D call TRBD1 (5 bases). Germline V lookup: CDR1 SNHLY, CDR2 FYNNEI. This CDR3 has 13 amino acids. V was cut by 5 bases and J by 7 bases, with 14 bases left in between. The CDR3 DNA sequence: TGTGCCAGCAGTCCCGGTCGGGGCGTTGAAGCTTTCTTT. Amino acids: CASSPGRGVEAFF.

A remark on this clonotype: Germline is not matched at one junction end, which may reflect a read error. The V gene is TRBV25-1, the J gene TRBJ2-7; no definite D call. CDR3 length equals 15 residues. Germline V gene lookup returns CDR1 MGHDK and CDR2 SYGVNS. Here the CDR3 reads CASSDFAKTLGEQYF. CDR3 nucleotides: TGTGCTAGCAGTGACTTTGCAAAAACGCTAGGTGAGCAGTACTTC.

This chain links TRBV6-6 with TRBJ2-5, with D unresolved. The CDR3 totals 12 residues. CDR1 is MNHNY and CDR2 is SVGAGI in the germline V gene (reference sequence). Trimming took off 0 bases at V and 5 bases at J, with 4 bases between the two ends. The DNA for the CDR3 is TGTGCCAGCAGTTACTCTTACGAGACCCAGTACTTC. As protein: CASSYSYETQYF.

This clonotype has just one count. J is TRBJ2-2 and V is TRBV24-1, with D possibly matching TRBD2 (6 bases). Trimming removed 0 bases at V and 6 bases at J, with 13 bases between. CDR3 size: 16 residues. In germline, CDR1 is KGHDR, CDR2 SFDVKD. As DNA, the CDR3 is TGTGCCACCAGTGATTTGAGGGACGGAGGGGCCGGGGAGCTGTTTTTT. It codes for CATSDLRDGGAGELFF.

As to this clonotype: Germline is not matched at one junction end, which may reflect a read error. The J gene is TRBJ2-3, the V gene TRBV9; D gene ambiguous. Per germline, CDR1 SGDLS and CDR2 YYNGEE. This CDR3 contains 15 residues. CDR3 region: CASSTGPGRTDTQYF. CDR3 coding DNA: TGTGCCAGCAGCACCGGACCCGGACGCACAGATACGCAGTACTTT.

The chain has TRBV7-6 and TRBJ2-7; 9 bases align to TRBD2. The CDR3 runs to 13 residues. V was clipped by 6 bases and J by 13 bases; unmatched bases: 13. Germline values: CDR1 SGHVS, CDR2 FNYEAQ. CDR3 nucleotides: TGTGCCAGCAGTGGGGGGCGCGGGAGGGCCCCATACTTC. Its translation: CASSGGRGRAPYF. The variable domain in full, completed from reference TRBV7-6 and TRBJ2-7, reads GAGVSQSPRYKVTKRGQDVALRCDPISGHVSLYWYRQALGQGPEFLTYFNYEAQQDKSGLPNDRFSAERPEGSISTLTIQRTEQRDSAMYRCASSGGRGRAPYFGPGTRLTVT.

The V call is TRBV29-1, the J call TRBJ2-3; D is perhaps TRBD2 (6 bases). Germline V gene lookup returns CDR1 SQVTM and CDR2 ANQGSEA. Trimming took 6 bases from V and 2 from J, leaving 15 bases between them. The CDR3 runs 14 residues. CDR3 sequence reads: CSVGPGTLTDTQYF. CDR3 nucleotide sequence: TGCAGCGTGGGTCCCGGGACTCTCACAGATACGCAGTATTTT.

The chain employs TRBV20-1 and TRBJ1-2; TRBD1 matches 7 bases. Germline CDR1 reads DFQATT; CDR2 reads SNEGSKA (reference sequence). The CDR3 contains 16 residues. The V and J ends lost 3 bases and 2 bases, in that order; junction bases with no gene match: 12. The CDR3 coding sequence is TGCAGTGCTAGCAACAGGGGACAGAAAGCAAACTATGGCTACACCTTC. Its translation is CSASNRGQKANYGYTF.

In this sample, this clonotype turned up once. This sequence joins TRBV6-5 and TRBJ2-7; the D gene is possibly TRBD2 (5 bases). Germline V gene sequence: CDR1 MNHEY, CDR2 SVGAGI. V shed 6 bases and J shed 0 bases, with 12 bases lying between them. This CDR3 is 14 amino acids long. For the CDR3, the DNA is TGTGCCAGCAGCATAGGAGAGGGCTCCTACGAGCAGTACTTC. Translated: CASSIGEGSYEQYF.

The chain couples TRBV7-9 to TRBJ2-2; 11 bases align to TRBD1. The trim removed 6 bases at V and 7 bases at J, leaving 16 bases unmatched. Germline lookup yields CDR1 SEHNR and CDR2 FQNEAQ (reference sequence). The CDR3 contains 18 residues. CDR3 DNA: TGTGCCAGCAGTCTACTCCCCGGACAGGGGGCGCGAGGCGGGGAGCTGTTTTTT. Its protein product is CASSLLPGQGARGGELFF.

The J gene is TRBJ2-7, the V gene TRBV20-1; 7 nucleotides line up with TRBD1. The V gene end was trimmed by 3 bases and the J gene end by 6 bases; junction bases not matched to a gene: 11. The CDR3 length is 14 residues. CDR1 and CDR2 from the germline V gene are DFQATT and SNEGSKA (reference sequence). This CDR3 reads CSASPRTGSGEQYF. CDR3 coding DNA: TGCAGTGCTAGCCCCCGGACAGGCTCTGGCGAGCAGTACTTC.

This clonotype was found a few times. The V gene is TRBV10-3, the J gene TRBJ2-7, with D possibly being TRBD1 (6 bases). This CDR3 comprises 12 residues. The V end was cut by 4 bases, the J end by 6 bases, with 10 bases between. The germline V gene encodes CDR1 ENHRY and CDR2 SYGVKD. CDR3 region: CAISAQGGEQYF. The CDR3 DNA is TGTGCCATCAGTGCGCAAGGGGGCGAGCAGTACTTC.

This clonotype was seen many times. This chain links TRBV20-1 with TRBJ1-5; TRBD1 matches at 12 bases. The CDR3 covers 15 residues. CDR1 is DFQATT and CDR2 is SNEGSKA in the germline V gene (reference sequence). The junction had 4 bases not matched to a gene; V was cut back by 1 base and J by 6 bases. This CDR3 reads CSARAGTGGTQPQHF. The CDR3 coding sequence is TGCAGTGCTAGAGCCGGGACAGGGGGCACTCAGCCCCAGCATTTT.

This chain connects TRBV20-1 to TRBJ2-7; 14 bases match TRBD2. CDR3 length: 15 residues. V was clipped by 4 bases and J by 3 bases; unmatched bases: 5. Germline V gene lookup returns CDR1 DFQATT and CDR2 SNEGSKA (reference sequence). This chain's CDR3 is CSAKGTSGSGYEQYF. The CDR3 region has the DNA TGCAGTGCTAAAGGGACTAGCGGGAGTGGCTACGAGCAGTACTTC.

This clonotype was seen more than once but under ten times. The CDR3 coding sequence is TGTGCCACCAGCAGAGATCGAGACAGGGTTGGCTATGGCTACACCTTC. It encodes CATSRDRDRVGYGYTF. V and J are TRBV15 and TRBJ1-2; TRBD1 agrees at 7 bases. The germline V gene has CDR1 LNHNV and CDR2 YYDKDF (reference sequence). The CDR3 spans 16 residues. The J segment lost 4 bases and the V segment lost 0 bases, leaving 8 bases of the junction unmatched.

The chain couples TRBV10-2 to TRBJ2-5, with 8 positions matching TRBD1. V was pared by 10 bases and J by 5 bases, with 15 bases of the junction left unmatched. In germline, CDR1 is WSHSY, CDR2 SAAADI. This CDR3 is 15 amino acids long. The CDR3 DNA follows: TGCGCCACCAATGACGGCGTCAGGGGGCAGGAGACCCAGTACTTC. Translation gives CATNDGVRGQETQYF.

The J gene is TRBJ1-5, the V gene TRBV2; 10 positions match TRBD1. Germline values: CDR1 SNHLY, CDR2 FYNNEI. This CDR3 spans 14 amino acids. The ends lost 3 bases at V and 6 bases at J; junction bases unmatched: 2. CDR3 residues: CASSDRTGGQPQHF. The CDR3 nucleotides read TGTGCCAGCAGTGATAGGACAGGGGGTCAGCCCCAGCATTTT.

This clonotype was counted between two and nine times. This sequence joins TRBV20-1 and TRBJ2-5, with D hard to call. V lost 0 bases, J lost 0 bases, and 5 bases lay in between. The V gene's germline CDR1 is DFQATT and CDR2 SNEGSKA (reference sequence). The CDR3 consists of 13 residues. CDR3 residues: CSAREGYQETQYF. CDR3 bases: TGCAGTGCTAGAGAGGGGTACCAAGAGACCCAGTACTTC.